The 4 T cell receptor beta chains in this list originate from one sample, sequenced in a study of blood T cell repertoires in COVID-19. Sequencing used immunoSEQ multiplex PCR; TCRdb keeps in-frame clones, though not all of them. The sample records fewer than 200,000 clones, 87% being singletons. Sequenced sample: peripheral blood. These TCRs come from a woman in her sixties or seventies with COVID-19, enrolled during active disease.

The rearrangement uses TRBV29-1 and TRBJ1-1, with 7 bases that match TRBD1. Germline V CDR1 and CDR2: SQVTM, ANQGSEA. This CDR3 region has 12 residues. Losses at the gene ends were 4 bases for V and 4 bases for J; bases not matched to a gene: 3. The CDR3 region has the DNA TGCAGCGTTGGAAAGGGGGCCACTGAAGCTTTCTTT. Translation: CSVGKGATEAFF.

This clone appeared a single time. The chain couples TRBV19 to TRBJ2-6; D is unclear. Trimming pared 7 bases from V and 0 bases from J, leaving 7 bases between. From germline, CDR1 is LNHDA and CDR2 SQIVND (reference sequence). CDR3 length: 14 amino acids. CDR3 protein: CASTLFSGANVLTF. The CDR3 DNA reads TGTGCCAGTACCCTATTCTCTGGGGCCAACGTCCTGACTTTC.

The chain recombines TRBV18 with TRBJ1-1; maybe TRBD1 (5 bases). The CDR3 extends over 15 amino acids. From germline, CDR1 is KGHSH and CDR2 LQKENI. V dropped 3 bases and J dropped 2 bases, with 13 bases sitting between them. The CDR3 DNA sequence: TGTGCCAGCTCACCGGGATTATGGGGCAACACTGAAGCTTTCTTT. Its translation is CASSPGLWGNTEAFF.

The table lists this clone with a count of one. The chain recombines TRBV2 with TRBJ2-5; TRBD2 matches 8 bases. The J segment lost 4 bases and the V segment lost 6 bases, leaving 16 bases of the junction unmatched. The germline V gene encodes CDR1 SNHLY and CDR2 FYNNEI. The CDR3 totals 17 residues. CDR3 nucleotides: TGTGCCAGCAGCCAAAGGAGTTTGGTAGCGGGAACAGAGACCCAGTACTTC. This codes for CASSQRSLVAGTETQYF. Full variable domain (rest looked up from reference TRBV2 and TRBJ2-5): EPEVTQTPSHQVTQMGQEVILRCVPISNHLYFYWYRQILGQKVEFLVSFYNNEISEKSEIFDDQFSVERPDGSNFTLKIRSTKLEDSAMYFCASSQRSLVAGTETQYFGPGTRLLVL.